This T cell receptor (beta chain) was obtained from a study of CD8 T cells in Susac syndrome. An input of about 0.45 to 1 ug of RNA was subjected to reverse transcription using random hexamers. TCRdb re-derived calls from the immunoSEQ multiplex PCR reads in MiXCR, one entry per CDR3 protein. The data show some 170,000 distinct CDR3 sequences, just over 90% seen once. Study-level points and caveats: Only a relatively small number of individuals were included in the TCR sequencing and HLA analysis.

With respect to this clonotype: What it binds is not known.

CDR3 length equals 11 residues. The germline V gene has CDR1 GTSNPN and CDR2 SVGIG (reference sequence). Trimming took off 2 bases at V and 7 bases at J, with 8 bases between the two ends. V usage is TRBV30 and J usage is TRBJ1-1; D possibly corresponds to TRBD1 (6 bases). Sample: CD4+ T cells from PBMCs. The sequence was obtained from a human donor in good health. In nucleotides, the CDR3 is TGTGCCTGGAGTACAGGGATTGAAGCTTTCTTT. It codes for CAWSTGIEAFF.